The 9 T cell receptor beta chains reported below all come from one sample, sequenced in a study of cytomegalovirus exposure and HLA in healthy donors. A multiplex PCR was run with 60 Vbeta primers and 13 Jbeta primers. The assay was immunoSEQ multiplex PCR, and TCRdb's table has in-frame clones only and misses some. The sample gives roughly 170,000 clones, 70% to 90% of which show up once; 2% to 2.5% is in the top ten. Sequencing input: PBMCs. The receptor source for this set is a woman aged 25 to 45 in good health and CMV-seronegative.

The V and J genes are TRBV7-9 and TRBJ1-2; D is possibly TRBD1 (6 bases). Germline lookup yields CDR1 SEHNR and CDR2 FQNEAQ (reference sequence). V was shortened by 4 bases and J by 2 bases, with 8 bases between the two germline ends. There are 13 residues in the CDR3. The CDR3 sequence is CASSSGENYGYTF. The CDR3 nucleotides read TGTGCCAGCAGCTCAGGGGAAAACTATGGCTACACCTTC.

CDR3: CASSLWTSGGTDTQYF. The CDR3, as DNA: TGTGCCAGCAGTTTATGGACTAGCGGGGGCACAGATACGCAGTATTTT. The chain carries TRBV28 and TRBJ2-3, with 11 bases identical to TRBD2. Germline V gene sequence: CDR1 MDHEN, CDR2 SYDVKM. This CDR3 is built from 16 residues. The V and J ends lost 0 bases and 1 base, in that order; junction bases with no gene match: 0.

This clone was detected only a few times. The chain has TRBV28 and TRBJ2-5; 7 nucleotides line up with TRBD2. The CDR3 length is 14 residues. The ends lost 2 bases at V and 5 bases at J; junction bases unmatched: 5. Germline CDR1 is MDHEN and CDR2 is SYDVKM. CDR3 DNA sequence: TGTGCCAGCAGTTTAGCCTGGGGGGGGGAGACCCAGTACTTC. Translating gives CASSLAWGGETQYF.

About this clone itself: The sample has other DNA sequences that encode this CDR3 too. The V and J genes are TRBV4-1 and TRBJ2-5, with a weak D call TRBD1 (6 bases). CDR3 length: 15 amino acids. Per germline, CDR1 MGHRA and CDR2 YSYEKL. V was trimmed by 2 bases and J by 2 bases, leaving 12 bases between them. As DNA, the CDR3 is TGCGCCAGCAGCCAAAACCGGGACATTCAAGAGACCCAGTACTTC. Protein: CASSQNRDIQETQYF.

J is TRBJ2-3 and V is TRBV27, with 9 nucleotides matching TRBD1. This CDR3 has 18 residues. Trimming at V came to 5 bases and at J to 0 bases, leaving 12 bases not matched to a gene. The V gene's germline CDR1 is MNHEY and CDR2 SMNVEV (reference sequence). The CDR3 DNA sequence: TGTGCCAGCAGTCAAAATCGCGGGACAGGGCCTAGCACAGATACGCAGTATTTT. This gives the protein CASSQNRGTGPSTDTQYF.

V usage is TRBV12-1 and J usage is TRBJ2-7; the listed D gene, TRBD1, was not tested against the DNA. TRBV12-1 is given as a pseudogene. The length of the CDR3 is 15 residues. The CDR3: CASSPSGRGTHEQYF. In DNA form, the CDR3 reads TGTGCCAGCAGCCCGAGTGGCAGGGGGACCCACGAGCAGTACTTC.

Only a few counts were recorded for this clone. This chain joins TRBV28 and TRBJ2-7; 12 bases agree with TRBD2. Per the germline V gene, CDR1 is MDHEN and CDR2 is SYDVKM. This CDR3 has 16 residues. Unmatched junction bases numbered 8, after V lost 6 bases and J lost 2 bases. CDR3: CASRERLAGAPYEQYF. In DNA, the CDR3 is TGTGCCAGCAGAGAAAGACTAGCGGGGGCCCCCTACGAGCAGTACTTC.

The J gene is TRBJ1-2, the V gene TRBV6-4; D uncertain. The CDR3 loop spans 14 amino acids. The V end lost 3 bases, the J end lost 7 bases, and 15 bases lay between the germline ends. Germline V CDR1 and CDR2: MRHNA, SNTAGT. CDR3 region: CASSETTYGGGYTF. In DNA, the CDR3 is TGTGCCAGCAGTGAAACAACCTATGGAGGTGGCTACACCTTC.

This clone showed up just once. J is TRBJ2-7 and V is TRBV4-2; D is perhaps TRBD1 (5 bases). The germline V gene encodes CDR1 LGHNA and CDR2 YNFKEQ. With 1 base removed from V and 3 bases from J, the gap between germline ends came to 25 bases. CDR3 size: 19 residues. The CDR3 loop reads CASSQVWGLFPPGVYEQYF. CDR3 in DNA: TGTGCCAGCAGCCAAGTCTGGGGCCTTTTTCCTCCAGGCGTCTACGAGCAGTACTTC.